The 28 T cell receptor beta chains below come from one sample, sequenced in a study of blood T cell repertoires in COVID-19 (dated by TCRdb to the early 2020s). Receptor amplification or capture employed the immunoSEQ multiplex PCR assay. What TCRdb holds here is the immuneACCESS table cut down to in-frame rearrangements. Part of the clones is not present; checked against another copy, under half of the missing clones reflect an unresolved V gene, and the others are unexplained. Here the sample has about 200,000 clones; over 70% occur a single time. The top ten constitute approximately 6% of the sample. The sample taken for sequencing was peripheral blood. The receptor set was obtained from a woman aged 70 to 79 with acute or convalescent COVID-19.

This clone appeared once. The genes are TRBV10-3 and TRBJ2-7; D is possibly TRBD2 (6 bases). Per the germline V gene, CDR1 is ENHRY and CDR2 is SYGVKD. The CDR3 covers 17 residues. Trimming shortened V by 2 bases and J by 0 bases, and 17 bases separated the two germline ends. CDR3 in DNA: TGTGCCATCAGTGAGCCACCGGGGCGGGGAAGCTCCTACGAGCAGTACTTC. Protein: CAISEPPGRGSSYEQYF.

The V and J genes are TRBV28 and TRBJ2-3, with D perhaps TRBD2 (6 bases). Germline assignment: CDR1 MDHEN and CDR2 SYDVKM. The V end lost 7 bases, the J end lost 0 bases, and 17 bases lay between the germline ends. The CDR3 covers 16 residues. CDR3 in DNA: TGTGCCAGCACCCGAACCCCCCGGGAGAGCACAGATACGCAGTATTTT. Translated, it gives CASTRTPRESTDTQYF.

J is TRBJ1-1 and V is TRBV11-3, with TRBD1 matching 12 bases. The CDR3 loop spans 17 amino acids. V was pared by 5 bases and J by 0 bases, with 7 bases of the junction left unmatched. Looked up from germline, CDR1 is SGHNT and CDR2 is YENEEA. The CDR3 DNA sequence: TGTGCCAGCAGCCCAGGGACAGGGGGCCTCCTGAACACTGAAGCTTTCTTT. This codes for CASSPGTGGLLNTEAFF.

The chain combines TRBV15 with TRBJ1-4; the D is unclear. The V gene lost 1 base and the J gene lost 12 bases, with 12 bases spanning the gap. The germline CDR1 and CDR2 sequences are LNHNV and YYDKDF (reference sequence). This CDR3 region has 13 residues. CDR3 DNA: TGTGCCACCAGCAGAGTCGGGCGGGAGGAACTGTTTTTT. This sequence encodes CATSRVGREELFF.

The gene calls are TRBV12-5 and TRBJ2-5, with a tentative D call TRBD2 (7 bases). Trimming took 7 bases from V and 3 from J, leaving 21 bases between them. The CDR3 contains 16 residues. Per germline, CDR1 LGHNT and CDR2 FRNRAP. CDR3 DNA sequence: TGTGCTAGTGCACAGGGAGGCGGGAGTGGAGAAGAGACCCAGTACTTC. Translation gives CASAQGGGSGEETQYF.

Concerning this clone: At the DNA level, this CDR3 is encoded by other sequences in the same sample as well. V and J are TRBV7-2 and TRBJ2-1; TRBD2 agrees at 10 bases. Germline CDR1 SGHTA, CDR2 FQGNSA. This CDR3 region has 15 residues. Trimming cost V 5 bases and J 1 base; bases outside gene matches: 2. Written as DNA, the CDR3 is TGTGCCAGCAGCCCGACTAGCGGGTCCTACAATGAGCAGTTCTTC. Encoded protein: CASSPTSGSYNEQFF.

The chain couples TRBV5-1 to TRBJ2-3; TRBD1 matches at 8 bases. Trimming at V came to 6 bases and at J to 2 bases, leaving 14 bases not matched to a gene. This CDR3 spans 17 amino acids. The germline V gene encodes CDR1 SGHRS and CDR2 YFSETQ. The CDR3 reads CASTKITGTGHTDTQYF. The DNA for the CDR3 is TGCGCCAGCACCAAGATAACCGGGACAGGTCACACAGATACGCAGTATTTT.

CDR3 bases: TGTGCCAGCAGCACACGACAGGCGGGCACCGGGGAGCTGTTTTTT. Translated, it gives CASSTRQAGTGELFF. The genes are TRBV7-3 and TRBJ2-2; tentatively, D is TRBD1 (6 bases). Germline V gives CDR1 SGHTA, CDR2 FQGTGA. The CDR3 runs 15 residues. Trimming shortened V by 5 bases and J by 4 bases, and 14 bases separated the two germline ends.

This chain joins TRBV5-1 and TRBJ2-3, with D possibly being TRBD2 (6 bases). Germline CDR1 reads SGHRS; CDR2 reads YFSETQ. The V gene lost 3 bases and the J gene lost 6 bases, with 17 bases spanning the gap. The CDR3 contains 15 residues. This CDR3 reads CASSSGLLAGDTQYF. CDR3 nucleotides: TGCGCCAGCAGCTCTGGCCTACTAGCTGGGGATACGCAGTATTTT.

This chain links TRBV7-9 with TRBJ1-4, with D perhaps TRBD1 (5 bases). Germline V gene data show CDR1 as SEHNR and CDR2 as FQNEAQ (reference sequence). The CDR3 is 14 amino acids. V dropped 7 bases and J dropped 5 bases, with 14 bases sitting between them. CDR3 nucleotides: TGTGCCAGCACCGCTCGGGGGGGGAATGAAAAACTGTTTTTT. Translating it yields CASTARGGNEKLFF.

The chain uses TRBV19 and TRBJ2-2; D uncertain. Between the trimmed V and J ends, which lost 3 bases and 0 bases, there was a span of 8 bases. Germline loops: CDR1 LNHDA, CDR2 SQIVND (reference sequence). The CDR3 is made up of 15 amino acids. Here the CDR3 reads CASSIALPNTGELFF. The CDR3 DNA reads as TGTGCCAGTAGTATTGCACTACCGAACACCGGGGAGCTGTTTTTT.

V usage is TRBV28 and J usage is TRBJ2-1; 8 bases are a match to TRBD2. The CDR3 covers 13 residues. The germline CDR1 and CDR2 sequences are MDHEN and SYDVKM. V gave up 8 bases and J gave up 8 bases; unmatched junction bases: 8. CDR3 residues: CASGSGLEDEQFF. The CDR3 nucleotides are TGTGCCAGCGGATCGGGACTAGAAGATGAGCAGTTCTTC.

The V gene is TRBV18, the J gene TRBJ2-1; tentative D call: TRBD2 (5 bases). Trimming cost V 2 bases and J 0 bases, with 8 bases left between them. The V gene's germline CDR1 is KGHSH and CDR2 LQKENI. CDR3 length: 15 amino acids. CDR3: CASSPTDSSYNEQFF. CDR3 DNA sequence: TGTGCCAGCTCACCAACGGACTCCTCCTACAATGAGCAGTTCTTC.

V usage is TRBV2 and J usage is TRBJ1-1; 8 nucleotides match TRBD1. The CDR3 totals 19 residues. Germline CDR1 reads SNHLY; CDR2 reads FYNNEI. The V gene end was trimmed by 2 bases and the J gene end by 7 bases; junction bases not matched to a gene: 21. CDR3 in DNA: TGTGCCAGCAGTGAAATGGTGGCTGGGATCCAGGGGGCAATCGGTGAAGCTTTCTTT. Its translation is CASSEMVAGIQGAIGEAFF.

For the CDR3, the DNA is TGTGCCAGCAGTTTCAGGGAAAATCAGCCCCAGCATTTT. The encoded protein is CASSFRENQPQHF. V and J are TRBV27 and TRBJ1-5, with a weak D call TRBD1 (5 bases). Trimming stripped 3 bases from V and 4 bases from J, with 7 bases between. CDR3 size: 13 residues. Germline-derived CDR1 and CDR2 are MNHEY and SMNVEV (reference sequence).

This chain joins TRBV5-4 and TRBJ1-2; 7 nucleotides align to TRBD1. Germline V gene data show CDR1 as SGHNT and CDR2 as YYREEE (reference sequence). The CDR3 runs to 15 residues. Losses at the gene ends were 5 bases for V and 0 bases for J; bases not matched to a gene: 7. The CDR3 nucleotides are TGTGCCAGCAGTTCCGGGACAGAAACTAACTATGGCTACACCTTC. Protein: CASSSGTETNYGYTF. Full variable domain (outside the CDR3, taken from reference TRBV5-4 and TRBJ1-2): ETGVTQSPTHLIKTRGQQVTLRCSSQSGHNTVSWYQQALGQGPQFIFQYYREEENGRGNFPPRFSGLQFPNYSSELNVNALELDDSALYLCASSSGTETNYGYTFGSGTRLTVV.

CDR3 sequence reads: CASSAPGIYQETQYF. CDR3 nucleotides: TGTGCCAGCAGTGCCCCCGGTATATACCAAGAGACCCAGTACTTC. V and J are TRBV25-1 and TRBJ2-5, with no clear D. The CDR3 contains 15 residues. Trimming left V 4 bases short and J 0 bases short, with 12 bases between. Germline CDR1 is MGHDK and CDR2 is SYGVNS.

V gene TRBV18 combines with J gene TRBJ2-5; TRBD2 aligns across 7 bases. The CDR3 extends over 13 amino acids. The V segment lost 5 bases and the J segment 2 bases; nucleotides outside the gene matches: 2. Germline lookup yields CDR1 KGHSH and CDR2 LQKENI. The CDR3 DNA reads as TGTGCCAGCTCATCGGGACTACAAGAGACCCAGTACTTC. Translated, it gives CASSSGLQETQYF.

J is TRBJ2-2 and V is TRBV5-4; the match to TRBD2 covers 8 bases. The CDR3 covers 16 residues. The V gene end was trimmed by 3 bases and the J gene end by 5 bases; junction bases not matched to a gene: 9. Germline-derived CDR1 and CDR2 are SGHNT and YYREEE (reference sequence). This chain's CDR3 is CASSSTGGPVTGELFF. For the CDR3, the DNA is TGTGCCAGCAGCTCTACGGGAGGGCCGGTGACCGGGGAGCTGTTTTTT.

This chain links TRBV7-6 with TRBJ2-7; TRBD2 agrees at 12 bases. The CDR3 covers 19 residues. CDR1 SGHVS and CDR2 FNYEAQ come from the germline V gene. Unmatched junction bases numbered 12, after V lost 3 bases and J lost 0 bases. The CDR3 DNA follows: TGTGCCAGCAGCTTGACCTTATCGGGACTAGCGGGTAGCTCCTACGAGCAGTACTTC. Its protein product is CASSLTLSGLAGSSYEQYF.

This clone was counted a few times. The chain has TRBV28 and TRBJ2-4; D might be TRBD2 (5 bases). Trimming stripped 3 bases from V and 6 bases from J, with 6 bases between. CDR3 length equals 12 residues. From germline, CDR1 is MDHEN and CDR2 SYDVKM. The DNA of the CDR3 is TGTGCCAGCAGTTTGGCGGGAAACATTCAGTACTTC. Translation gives CASSLAGNIQYF.

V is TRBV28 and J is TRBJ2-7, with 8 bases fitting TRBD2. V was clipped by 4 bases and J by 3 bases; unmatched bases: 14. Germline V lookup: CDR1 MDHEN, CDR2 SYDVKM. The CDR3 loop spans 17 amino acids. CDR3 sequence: CASSYKILTGGFYEQYF. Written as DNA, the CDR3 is TGTGCCAGCAGTTATAAGATCTTGACGGGAGGGTTCTACGAGCAGTACTTC.

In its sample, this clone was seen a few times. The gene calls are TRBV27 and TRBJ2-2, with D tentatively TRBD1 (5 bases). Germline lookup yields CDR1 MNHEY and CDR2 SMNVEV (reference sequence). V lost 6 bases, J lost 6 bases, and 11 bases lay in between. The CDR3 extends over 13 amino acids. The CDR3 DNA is TGTGCCAGCAGAAGGTCACAGGCCGGGGAGCTGTTTTTT. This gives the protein CASRRSQAGELFF.

The CDR3 is CASSSGLAGNEQYF. CDR3 coding DNA: TGCGCCAGCAGCTCGGGACTAGCGGGGAACGAGCAGTACTTC. The V and J genes are TRBV5-1 and TRBJ2-7; 13 nucleotides align to TRBD2. The CDR3 runs 14 residues. Germline loops: CDR1 SGHRS, CDR2 YFSETQ. V was clipped by 3 bases and J by 5 bases; unmatched bases: 2.

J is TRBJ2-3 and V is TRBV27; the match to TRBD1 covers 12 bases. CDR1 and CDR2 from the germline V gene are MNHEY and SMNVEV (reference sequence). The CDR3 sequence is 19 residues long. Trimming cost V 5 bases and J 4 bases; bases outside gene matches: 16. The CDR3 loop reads CASSTTGTGGPFTPDTQYF. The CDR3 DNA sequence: TGTGCCAGCAGTACGACCGGGACAGGGGGCCCCTTCACGCCAGATACGCAGTATTTT.

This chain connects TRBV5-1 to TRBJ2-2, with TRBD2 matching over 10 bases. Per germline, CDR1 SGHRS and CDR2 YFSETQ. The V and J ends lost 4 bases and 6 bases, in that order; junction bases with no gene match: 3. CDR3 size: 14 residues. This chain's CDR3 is CASSPSGSPGELFF. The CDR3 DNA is TGCGCCAGCAGCCCTAGCGGGAGCCCCGGGGAGCTGTTTTTT.

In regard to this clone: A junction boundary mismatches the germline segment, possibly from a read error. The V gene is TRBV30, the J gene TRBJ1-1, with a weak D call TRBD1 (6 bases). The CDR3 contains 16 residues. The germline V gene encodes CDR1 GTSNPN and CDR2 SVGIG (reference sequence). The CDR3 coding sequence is TGTGCCTGGAGCAACGGACAGACCCCCCTGAACACTAAAGCTTTCTTT. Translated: CAWSNGQTPLNTKAFF.

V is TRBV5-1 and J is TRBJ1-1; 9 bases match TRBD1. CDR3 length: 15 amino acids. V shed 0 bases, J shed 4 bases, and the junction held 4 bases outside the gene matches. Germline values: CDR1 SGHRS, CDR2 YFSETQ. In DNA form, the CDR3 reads TGCGCCAGCAGCTTGGGGGACAGGGATGGCACTGAAGCTTTCTTT. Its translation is CASSLGDRDGTEAFF.